This T cell receptor (beta chain) was profiled in a study of shared clonotypes between healthy human individuals. The method was immunoSEQ multiplex PCR; TCRdb's version includes in-frame clones alone and lacks a portion of them. The table has some 1 million clones, 70% to 80% seen once; the top ten hold around 1.4%. J was trimmed by 1 base and V by 3 bases; bases with no gene match: 2. The germline V gene has CDR1 MGHRA and CDR2 YSYEKL. This CDR3 region has 14 residues. This receptor was obtained from a man between 18 and 29 years old in good health. The V gene is TRBV4-1, the J gene TRBJ2-7; 8 bases fit TRBD1. The sequenced material came from memory CD4+ T cells sorted from blood. Indicated subset: CD45RA-negative fraction. This chain's CDR3 is CASSHGQGSYEQYF. The CDR3 nucleotides read TGCGCCAGCAGCCATGGACAGGGTTCCTACGAGCAGTACTTC.